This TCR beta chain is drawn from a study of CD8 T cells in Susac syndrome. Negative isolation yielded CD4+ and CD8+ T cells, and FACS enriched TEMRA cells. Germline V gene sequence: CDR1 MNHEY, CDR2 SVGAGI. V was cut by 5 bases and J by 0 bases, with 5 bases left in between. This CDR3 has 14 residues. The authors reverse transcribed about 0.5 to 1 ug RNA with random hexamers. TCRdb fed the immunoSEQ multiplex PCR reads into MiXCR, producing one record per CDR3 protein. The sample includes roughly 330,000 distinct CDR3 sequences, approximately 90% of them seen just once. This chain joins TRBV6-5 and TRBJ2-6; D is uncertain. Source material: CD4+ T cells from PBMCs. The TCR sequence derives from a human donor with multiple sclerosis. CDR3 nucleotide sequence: TGTGCCAGCAGTGGGGTCTCTGGGGCCAACGTCCTGACTTTC. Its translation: CASSGVSGANVLTF.